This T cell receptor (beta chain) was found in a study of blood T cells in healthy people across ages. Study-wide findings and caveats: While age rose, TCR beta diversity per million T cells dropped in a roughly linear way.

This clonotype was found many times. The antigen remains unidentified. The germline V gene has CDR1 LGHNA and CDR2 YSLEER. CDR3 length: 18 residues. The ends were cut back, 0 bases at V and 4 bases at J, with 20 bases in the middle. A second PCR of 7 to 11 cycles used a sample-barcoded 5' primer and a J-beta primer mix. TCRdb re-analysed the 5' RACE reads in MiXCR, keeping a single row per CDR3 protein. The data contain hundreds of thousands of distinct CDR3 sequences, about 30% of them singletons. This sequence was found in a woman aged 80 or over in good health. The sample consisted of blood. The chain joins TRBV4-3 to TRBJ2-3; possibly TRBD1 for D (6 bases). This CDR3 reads CASSQDEGVGGRPDTQYF. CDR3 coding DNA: TGCGCCAGCAGCCAAGATGAAGGGGTAGGGGGACGTCCAGATACGCAGTATTTT.